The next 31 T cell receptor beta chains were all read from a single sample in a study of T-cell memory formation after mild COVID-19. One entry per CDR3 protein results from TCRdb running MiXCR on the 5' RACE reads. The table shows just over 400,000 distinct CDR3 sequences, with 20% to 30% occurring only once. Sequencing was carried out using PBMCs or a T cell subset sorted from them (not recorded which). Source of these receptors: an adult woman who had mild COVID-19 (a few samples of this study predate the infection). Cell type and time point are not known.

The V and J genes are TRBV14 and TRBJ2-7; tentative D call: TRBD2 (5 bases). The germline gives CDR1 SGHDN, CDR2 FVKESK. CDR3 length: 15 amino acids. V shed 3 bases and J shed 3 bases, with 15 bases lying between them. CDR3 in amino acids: CASSHEAGGIYEQYF. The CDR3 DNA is TGTGCCAGCAGCCACGAGGCAGGAGGCATCTACGAGCAGTACTTC.

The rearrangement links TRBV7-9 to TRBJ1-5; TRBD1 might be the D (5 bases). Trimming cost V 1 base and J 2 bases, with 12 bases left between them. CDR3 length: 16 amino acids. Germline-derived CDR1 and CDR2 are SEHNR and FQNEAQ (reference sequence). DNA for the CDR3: TGTGCCAGCAGCTTAGGGGCAGGGACCCGCAATCAGCCCCAGCATTTT. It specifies CASSLGAGTRNQPQHF.

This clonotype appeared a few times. The CDR3 protein is CASSQEGVLVYEQYF. The DNA for the CDR3 is TGTGCCAGCAGCCAAGAGGGAGTACTGGTTTACGAGCAGTACTTC. The rearrangement joins TRBV3-1 to TRBJ2-7; tentative D call: TRBD2 (5 bases). Germline V gene data show CDR1 as LGHDT and CDR2 as YNNKEL (reference sequence). The V end lost 0 bases, the J end lost 4 bases, and 13 bases lay between the germline ends. CDR3 length equals 15 residues.

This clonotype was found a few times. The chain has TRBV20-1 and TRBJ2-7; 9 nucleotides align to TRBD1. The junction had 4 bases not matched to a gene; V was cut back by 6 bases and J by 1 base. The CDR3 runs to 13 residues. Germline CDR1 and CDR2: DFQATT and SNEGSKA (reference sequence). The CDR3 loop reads CSADRGYSYEQYF. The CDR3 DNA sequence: TGCAGTGCGGACAGGGGATATTCCTACGAGCAGTACTTC.

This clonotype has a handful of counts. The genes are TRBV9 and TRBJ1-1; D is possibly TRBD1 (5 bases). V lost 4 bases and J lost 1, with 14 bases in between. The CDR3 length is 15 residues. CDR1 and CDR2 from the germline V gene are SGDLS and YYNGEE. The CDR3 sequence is CASSHQTGTNTEAFF. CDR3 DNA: TGTGCCAGCAGCCATCAAACAGGTACGAACACTGAAGCTTTCTTT.

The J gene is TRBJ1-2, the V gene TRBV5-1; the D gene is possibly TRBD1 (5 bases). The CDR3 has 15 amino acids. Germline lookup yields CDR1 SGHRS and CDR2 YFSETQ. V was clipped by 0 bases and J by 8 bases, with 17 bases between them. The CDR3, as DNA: TGCGCCAGCAGCTTGGAGTCCCAGGGAGGACGCGGCTACACCTTC. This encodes CASSLESQGGRGYTF.

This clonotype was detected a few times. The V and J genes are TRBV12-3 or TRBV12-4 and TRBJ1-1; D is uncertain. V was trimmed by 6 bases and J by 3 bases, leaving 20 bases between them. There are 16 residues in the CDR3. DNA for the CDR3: TGTGCCAGCAGCCCTCCCTTTGGGGTGGCGGACACTGAAGCTTTCTTT. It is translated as CASSPPFGVADTEAFF.

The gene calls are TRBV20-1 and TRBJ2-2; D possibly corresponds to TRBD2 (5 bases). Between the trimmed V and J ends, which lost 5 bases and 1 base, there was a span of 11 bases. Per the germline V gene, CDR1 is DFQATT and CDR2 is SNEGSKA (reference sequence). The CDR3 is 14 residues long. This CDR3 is CSASREVNTGELFF. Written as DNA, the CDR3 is TGCAGTGCTTCTCGGGAAGTGAACACCGGGGAGCTGTTTTTT.

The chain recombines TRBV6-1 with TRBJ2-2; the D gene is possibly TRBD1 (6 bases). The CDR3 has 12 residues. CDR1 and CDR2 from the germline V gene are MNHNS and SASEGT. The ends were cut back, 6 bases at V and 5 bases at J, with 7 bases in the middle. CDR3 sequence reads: CASRQGTGELFF. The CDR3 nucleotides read TGTGCCAGCAGGCAGGGGACCGGGGAGCTGTTTTTT.

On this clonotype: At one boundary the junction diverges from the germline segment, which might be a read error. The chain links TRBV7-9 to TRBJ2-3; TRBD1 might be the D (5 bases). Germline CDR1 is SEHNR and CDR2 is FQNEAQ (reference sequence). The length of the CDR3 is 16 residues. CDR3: CASGLMGPRAADTQYF. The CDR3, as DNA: TGTGCCAGCGGCTTAATGGGGCCCAGGGCGGCAGATACGCAGTATTTT.

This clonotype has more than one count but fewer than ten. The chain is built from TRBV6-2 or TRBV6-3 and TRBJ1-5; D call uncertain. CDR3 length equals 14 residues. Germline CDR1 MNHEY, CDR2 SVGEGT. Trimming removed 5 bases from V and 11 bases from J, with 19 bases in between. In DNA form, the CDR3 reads TGTGCCAGCAGTGGAAGCGGCCCCCAAGGAGCCCAGCATTTT. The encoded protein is CASSGSGPQGAQHF.

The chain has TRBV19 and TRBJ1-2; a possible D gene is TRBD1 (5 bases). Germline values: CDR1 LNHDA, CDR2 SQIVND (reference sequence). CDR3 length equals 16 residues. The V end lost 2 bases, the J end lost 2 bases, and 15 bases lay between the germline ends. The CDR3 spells CASSISSVRDNYGYTF. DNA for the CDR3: TGTGCCAGTAGTATAAGTTCGGTCCGGGACAACTATGGCTACACCTTC.

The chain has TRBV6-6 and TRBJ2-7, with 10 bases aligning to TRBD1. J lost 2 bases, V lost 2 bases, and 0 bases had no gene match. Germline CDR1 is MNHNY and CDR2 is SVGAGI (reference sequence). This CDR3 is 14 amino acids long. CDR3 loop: CASSYDRGPYEQYF. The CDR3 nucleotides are TGTGCCAGCAGTTACGACAGGGGGCCCTACGAGCAGTACTTC.

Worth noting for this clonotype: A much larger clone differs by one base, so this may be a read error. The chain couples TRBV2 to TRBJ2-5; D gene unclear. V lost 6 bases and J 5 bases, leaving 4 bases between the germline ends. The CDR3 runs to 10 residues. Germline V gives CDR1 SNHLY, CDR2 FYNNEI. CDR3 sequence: CASRWETQYF. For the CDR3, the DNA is TGTGCCAGCAGGTGGGAGACCCAGTACTTC.

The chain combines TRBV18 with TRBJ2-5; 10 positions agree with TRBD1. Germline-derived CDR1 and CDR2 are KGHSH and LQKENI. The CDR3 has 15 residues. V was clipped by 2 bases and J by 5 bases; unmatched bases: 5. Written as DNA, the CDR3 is TGTGCCAGCTCACCATACGACAGGGGGCTGGAGACCCAGTACTTC. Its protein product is CASSPYDRGLETQYF.

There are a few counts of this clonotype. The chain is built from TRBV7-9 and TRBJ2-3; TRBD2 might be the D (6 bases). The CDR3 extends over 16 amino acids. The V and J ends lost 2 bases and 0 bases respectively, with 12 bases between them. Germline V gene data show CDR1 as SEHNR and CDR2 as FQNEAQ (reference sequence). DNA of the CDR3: TGTGCCAGCAGCTTACGGTCCGGGACTAGCACAGATACGCAGTATTTT. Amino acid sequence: CASSLRSGTSTDTQYF.

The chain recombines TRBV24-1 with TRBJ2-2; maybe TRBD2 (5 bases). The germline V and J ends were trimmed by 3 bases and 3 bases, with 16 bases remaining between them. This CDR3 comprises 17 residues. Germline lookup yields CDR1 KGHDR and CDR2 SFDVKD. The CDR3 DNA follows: TGTGCCACCAGTGATCTCCCTACACCCGGGGACACCGGGGAGCTGTTTTTT. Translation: CATSDLPTPGDTGELFF.

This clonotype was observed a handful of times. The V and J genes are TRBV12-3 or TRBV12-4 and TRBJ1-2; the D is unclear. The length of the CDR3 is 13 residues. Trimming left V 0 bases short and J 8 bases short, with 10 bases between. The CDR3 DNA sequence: TGTGCCAGCAGTTTAGCGCGAGATACCGGCTACACCTTC. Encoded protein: CASSLARDTGYTF.

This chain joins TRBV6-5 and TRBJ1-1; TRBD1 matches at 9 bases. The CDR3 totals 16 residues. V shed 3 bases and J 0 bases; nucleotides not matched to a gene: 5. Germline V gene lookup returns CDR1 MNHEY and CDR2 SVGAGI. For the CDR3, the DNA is TGTGCCAGCAGTTATCGGACAGGGGCCCTGAACACTGAAGCTTTCTTT. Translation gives CASSYRTGALNTEAFF.

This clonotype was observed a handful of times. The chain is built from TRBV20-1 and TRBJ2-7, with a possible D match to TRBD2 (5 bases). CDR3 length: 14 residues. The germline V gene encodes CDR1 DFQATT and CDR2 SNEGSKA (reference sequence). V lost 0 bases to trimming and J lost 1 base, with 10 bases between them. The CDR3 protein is CSARDPGLSYEQYF. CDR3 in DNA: TGCAGTGCTAGAGATCCGGGGTTGTCCTACGAGCAGTACTTC.

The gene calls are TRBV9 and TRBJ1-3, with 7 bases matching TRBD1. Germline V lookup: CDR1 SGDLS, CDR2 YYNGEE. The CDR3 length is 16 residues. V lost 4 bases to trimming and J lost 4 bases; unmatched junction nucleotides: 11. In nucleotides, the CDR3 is TGTGCCAGCAGCTTAGGACAGGAGGCTGTCGGAAACACCATATATTTT. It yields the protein CASSLGQEAVGNTIYF.

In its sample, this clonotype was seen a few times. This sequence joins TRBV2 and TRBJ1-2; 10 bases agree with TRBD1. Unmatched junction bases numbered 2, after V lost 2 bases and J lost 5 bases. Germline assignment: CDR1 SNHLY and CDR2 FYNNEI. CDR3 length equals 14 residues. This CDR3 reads CASSESGQGYGYTF. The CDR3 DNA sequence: TGTGCCAGCAGTGAATCGGGACAGGGGTATGGCTACACCTTC. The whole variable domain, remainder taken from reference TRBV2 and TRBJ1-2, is EPEVTQTPSHQVTQMGQEVILRCVPISNHLYFYWYRQILGQKVEFLVSFYNNEISEKSEIFDDQFSVERPDGSNFTLKIRSTKLEDSAMYFCASSESGQGYGYTFGSGTRLTVV.

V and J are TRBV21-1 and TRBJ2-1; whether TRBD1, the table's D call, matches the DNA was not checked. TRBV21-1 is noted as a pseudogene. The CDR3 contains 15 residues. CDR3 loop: CASSQGQGVRNEQFF. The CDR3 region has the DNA TGTGCCAGCAGTCAGGGGCAGGGTGTCCGCAATGAGCAGTTCTTC.

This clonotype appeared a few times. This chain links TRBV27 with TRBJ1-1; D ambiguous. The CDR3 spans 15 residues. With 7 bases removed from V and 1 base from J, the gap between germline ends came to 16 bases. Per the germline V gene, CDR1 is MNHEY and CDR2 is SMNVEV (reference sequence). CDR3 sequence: CASTLSPGSNTEAFF. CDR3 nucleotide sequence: TGTGCCAGCACCCTCAGCCCGGGTTCGAACACTGAAGCTTTCTTT.

This CDR3 is CASSLGRGGQGRLDNTEAFF. The CDR3 nucleotides are TGCGCCAGCAGCTTGGGTCGAGGAGGACAGGGGCGATTGGACAACACTGAAGCTTTCTTT. V and J are TRBV5-1 and TRBJ1-1; 9 bases line up with TRBD1. The germline V gene encodes CDR1 SGHRS and CDR2 YFSETQ. The CDR3 runs to 20 residues. V dropped 0 bases and J dropped 2; count of bases not matched to a gene: 17.

DNA for the CDR3: TGTGCCAGCACCCCTGATCAGGGGGCTTCACCCCTCCACTTT. Translation gives CASTPDQGASPLHF. V gene TRBV12-3 or TRBV12-4 combines with J gene TRBJ1-6, with 8 bases aligning to TRBD1. This CDR3 spans 14 amino acids. V gave up 7 bases and J gave up 9 bases; unmatched junction bases: 8.

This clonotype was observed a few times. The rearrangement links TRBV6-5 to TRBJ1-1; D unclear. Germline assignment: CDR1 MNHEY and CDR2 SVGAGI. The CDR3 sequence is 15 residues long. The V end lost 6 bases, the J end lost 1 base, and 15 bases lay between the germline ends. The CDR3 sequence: CASRHSRRGNTEAFF. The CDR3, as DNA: TGTGCCAGCAGACACTCACGTCGAGGGAACACTGAAGCTTTCTTT.

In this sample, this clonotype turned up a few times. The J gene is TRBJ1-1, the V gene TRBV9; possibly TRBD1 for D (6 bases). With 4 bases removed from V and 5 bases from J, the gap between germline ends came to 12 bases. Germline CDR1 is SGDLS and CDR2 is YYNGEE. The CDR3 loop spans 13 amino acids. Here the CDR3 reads CASSMGAGTEAFF. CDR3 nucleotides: TGTGCCAGCAGCATGGGGGCGGGGACTGAAGCTTTCTTT.

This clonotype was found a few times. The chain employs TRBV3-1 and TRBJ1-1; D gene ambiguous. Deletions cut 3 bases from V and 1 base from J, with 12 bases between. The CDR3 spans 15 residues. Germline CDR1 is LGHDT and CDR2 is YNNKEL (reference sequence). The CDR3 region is CASSHLRSGNTEAFF. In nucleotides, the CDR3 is TGTGCCAGCAGCCATTTGCGGTCGGGGAACACTGAAGCTTTCTTT.

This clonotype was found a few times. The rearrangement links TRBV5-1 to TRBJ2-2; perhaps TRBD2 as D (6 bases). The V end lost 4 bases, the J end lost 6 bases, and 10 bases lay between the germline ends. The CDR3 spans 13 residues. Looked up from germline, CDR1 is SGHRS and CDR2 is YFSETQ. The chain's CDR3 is CASSVREAGELFF. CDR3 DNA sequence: TGCGCCAGCAGCGTCAGGGAGGCCGGGGAGCTGTTTTTT. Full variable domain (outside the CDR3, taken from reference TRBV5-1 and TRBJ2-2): KAGVTQTPRYLIKTRGQQVTLSCSPISGHRSVSWYQQTPGQGLQFLFEYFSETQRNKGNFPGRFSGRQFSNSRSEMNVSTLELGDSALYLCASSVREAGELFFGEGSRLTVL.

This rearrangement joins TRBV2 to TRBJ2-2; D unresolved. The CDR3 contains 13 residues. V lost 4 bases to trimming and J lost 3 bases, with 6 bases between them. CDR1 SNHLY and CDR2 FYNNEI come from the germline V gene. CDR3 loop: CASSGEDTGELFF. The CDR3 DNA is TGTGCCAGCAGTGGGGAAGACACCGGGGAGCTGTTTTTT.